Sequencing of this TCR beta chain was carried out in a study of CD8 T cells in Susac syndrome. Points from the study as a whole: TCR sequencing and HLA analysis covered a relatively small number of individuals.

The Susac syndrome patients fit the recently defined diagnostic criteria for definite or probable disease. The TEMRA cells underwent FACS enrichment, while the CD8+ and CD4+ T cells underwent negative isolation. On this clonotype: Its antigen is not identified.

Random hexamers served to reverse transcribe about 0.45 to 1 ug RNA. Multiplex immunoSEQ PCR targeted 54 Vbeta and 13 Jbeta TCR beta segments. TCRdb analysed the immunoSEQ multiplex PCR reads with MiXCR anew, one entry per CDR3 protein. The repertoire has about 180,000 distinct CDR3 sequences, roughly 94% of them found once; the top ten carry roughly 0.11%. This CDR3 region has 14 residues. Germline V lookup: CDR1 DFQATT, CDR2 SNEGSKA (reference sequence). V was shortened by 6 bases and J by 2 bases, with 14 bases between the two germline ends. The sample consisted of CD4+ T cells from PBMCs. The J gene is TRBJ1-5, the V gene TRBV20-1; D is perhaps TRBD1 (5 bases). The receptor comes from a human donor with Susac syndrome. The CDR3 reads CSAPVQGRNQPQHF. CDR3 DNA: TGCAGTGCCCCAGTTCAGGGACGCAATCAGCCCCAGCATTTT.